One and the same sample provided the 30 T cell receptor beta chains below, sequenced in a study of CD8+CD57+ T cells in acquired aplastic anemia. Genomic DNA constituted the template upon which TCR beta VDJ and CDR3 profiling was performed. TCRdb analysed the reads with MiXCR anew, one entry per CDR3 protein. The sample includes 80,000 or so distinct CDR3 sequences, 40% to 50% of them seen just once. The specimen was sorted CD4+, CD8+, or CD8+CD57+ T cells (not recorded which) from PBMCs. The receptors here all came from a human donor in good health, serving as a control.

The rearrangement links TRBV24-1 to TRBJ1-4, with no clear D. CDR3 length equals 9 residues. CDR1 KGHDR and CDR2 SFDVKD come from the germline V gene. The CDR3 sequence: CATNEKLFF. DNA of the CDR3: TGTGCAACTAATGAAAAACTGTTTTTT.

The chain couples TRBV29-1 to TRBJ2-1; D unclear. CDR3 length equals 13 residues. V lost 0 bases, J lost 3 bases, and 6 bases lay in between. CDR1 is SQVTM and CDR2 is ANQGSEA in the germline V gene. The CDR3 region has the DNA TGCAGCGTTGAAGACCTCAACTACAATGAGCAGTTCTTC. Translation gives CSVEDLNYNEQFF.

The gene calls are TRBV9 and TRBJ2-2; D not certain. Germline loops: CDR1 SGDLS, CDR2 YYNGEE. This CDR3 has 14 residues. Trimming removed 0 bases at V and 4 bases at J, with 7 bases between. The CDR3 coding sequence is TGTGCCAGCAGCGTAGCAGGTGCCACCGGGGAGCTGTTTTTT. Translated: CASSVAGATGELFF.

The rearrangement joins TRBV29-1 to TRBJ1-5; unclear D gene. Trimming removed 6 bases at V and 6 bases at J, with 9 bases between. The CDR3 is 11 amino acids. The germline V gene has CDR1 SQVTM and CDR2 ANQGSEA. The CDR3 DNA reads as TGCAGCGTGTGTAGGCGTCAGCCCCAGCATTTT. Translating it yields CSVCRRQPQHF.

This clonotype was detected only a few times. The chain uses TRBV24-1 and TRBJ2-1; no clear D. CDR3 length: 13 amino acids. Trimming removed 7 bases at V and 9 bases at J, with 15 bases between. CDR1 KGHDR and CDR2 SFDVKD come from the germline V gene. For the CDR3, the DNA is TGTGCCACCAGCAAGGAGATACAAGGTGAGCAGTTCTTC. It specifies CATSKEIQGEQFF.

In regard to this clonotype: This sequence may be a read error, since a much larger clone differs from it by one base. The chain uses TRBV29-1 and TRBJ1-2; possibly TRBD1 for D (6 bases). Trimming removed 6 bases from V and 0 bases from J, with 14 bases in between. CDR3 length: 14 amino acids. Looked up from germline, CDR1 is SQVTM and CDR2 is ANQGSEA. The CDR3 DNA follows: TGCAGCGTGGGCCTGGCAGGGGCTAACTATGGCTACACCTTC. Protein: CSVGLAGANYGYTF.

In its sample, this clonotype was seen a few times. This clone may be a read error of a much larger clone one base away. J is TRBJ1-2 and V is TRBV11-3, with TRBD1 matching 12 bases. The CDR3 is 14 residues long. Germline CDR1 SGHNT, CDR2 YENEEA. The CDR3, as DNA: TGTACCAGCAGCTCGGGACAGGGGGCGCGAGGCTACACCTTC. This gives the protein CTSSSGQGARGYTF.

This clonotype has a count of ten or more. The V call is TRBV27, the J call TRBJ1-6; D call uncertain. The CDR3 has 13 residues. CDR1 MNHEY and CDR2 SMNVEV come from the germline V gene (reference sequence). The ends were cut back, 3 bases at V and 10 bases at J, with 10 bases in the middle. Here the CDR3 reads CASSFDSGSPLHF. CDR3 coding DNA: TGTGCCAGCAGTTTTGATTCGGGATCACCCCTCCACTTT.

This clonotype showed up many times. The chain combines TRBV6-1 with TRBJ1-6, with unresolved D. V lost 1 base and J 8 bases, leaving 15 bases between the germline ends. This CDR3 has 16 residues. The germline V gene encodes CDR1 MNHNS and CDR2 SASEGT. The CDR3 region is CASSEGVTPKDSPLHF. DNA for the CDR3: TGTGCCAGCAGTGAAGGAGTCACGCCAAAGGATTCACCCCTCCACTTT.

This chain links TRBV30 with TRBJ2-7, with D perhaps TRBD2 (5 bases). Germline V gene lookup returns CDR1 GTSNPN and CDR2 SVGIG (reference sequence). V was trimmed by 0 bases and J by 1 base, leaving 7 bases between them. The CDR3 totals 13 residues. This CDR3 reads CAWSVTGSYEQYF. CDR3 DNA: TGTGCCTGGAGTGTAACGGGGTCCTACGAGCAGTACTTC.

The V gene is TRBV5-6, the J gene TRBJ1-2, with D perhaps matching TRBD1 (5 bases). V dropped 4 bases and J dropped 7 bases, with 11 bases sitting between them. From germline, CDR1 is SGHDT and CDR2 YYEEEE. The CDR3 is made up of 12 amino acids. CDR3 amino acids: CASSAGGGGYTF. CDR3 nucleotide sequence: TGTGCCAGCAGCGCTGGGGGAGGTGGCTACACCTTC.

In this sample, this clonotype turned up many times. J is TRBJ2-7 and V is TRBV20-1; 9 bases agree with TRBD2. The germline V gene has CDR1 DFQATT and CDR2 SNEGSKA (reference sequence). The CDR3 runs 13 residues. V lost 6 bases and J lost 2; bases outside the gene matches: 5. Written as DNA, the CDR3 is TGCAGTGCGAGACTAGCGGATACCTACGAGCAGTACTTC. As protein: CSARLADTYEQYF.

Concerning this clonotype itself: With a much larger clone just one base away, this may be a read error. The CDR3 sequence is CSVFGLVGANEQYF. The CDR3 coding sequence is TGCAGTGTATTTGGACTAGTGGGAGCCAATGAGCAGTACTTC. This sequence joins TRBV20-1 and TRBJ2-7, with 7 nucleotides matching TRBD2. The CDR3 is made up of 14 amino acids. After removal of 7 bases from V and 7 bases from J, the junction contained 16 bases not matched to a gene. From germline, CDR1 is DFQATT and CDR2 SNEGSKA (reference sequence).

Many counts were recorded for this clonotype. This sequence joins TRBV24-1 and TRBJ2-1, with D possibly matching TRBD2 (6 bases). CDR3 length equals 16 residues. Looked up from germline, CDR1 is KGHDR and CDR2 is SFDVKD. Trimming cost V 4 bases and J 0 bases, with 12 bases left between them. The CDR3 DNA follows: TGTGCCACCAGTGACTCTACTAGCAGCTCCTACAATGAGCAGTTCTTC. This encodes CATSDSTSSSYNEQFF.

This sequence joins TRBV2 and TRBJ2-7; 8 bases match TRBD2. The CDR3 sequence is 13 residues long. Trimming at V came to 6 bases and at J to 2 bases, leaving 3 bases not matched to a gene. Germline CDR1 is SNHLY and CDR2 is FYNNEI. This CDR3 reads CASRTGLAYEQYF. The CDR3 region has the DNA TGTGCCAGCAGGACGGGACTAGCCTACGAGCAGTACTTC.

The V gene is TRBV29-1, the J gene TRBJ2-7; D perhaps matches TRBD1 (5 bases). V lost 8 bases and J 0 bases, leaving 14 bases between the germline ends. The CDR3 sequence is 13 residues long. From germline, CDR1 is SQVTM and CDR2 ANQGSEA. CDR3 residues: CSTKQVPSYEQYF. Here the CDR3 DNA reads TGCAGCACCAAACAGGTTCCCTCCTACGAGCAGTACTTC.

This clonotype occurred a few times. V gene TRBV7-9 combines with J gene TRBJ1-2; 7 nucleotides line up with TRBD1. This CDR3 has 15 amino acids. V gave up 5 bases and J gave up 5 bases; unmatched junction bases: 11. Germline V lookup: CDR1 SEHNR, CDR2 FQNEAQ (reference sequence). The CDR3 DNA follows: TGTGCCAGCAGCCCACGCGCCGGGACAGCGTATGGCTACACCTTC. Encoded protein: CASSPRAGTAYGYTF. The full variable domain, rest sourced from reference TRBV7-9 and TRBJ1-2, is DTGVSQNPRHKITKRGQNVTFRCDPISEHNRLYWYRQTLGQGPEFLTYFQNEAQLEKSRLLSDRFSAERPKGSFSTLEIQRTEQGDSAMYLCASSPRAGTAYGYTFGSGTRLTVV.

This chain links TRBV10-3 with TRBJ2-6, with no clear D. From germline, CDR1 is ENHRY and CDR2 SYGVKD. The CDR3 runs to 16 residues. The V end was cut by 6 bases, the J end by 4 bases, with 16 bases between. CDR3 sequence reads: CAISKGQGSGANVLTF. CDR3 DNA sequence: TGTGCCATCAGCAAAGGGCAAGGGTCCGGGGCCAACGTCCTGACTTTC.

Many counts were recorded for this clonotype. The V gene is TRBV19, the J gene TRBJ1-1; possible D gene TRBD1, 6 bases. Trimming shortened V by 7 bases and J by 6 bases, and 18 bases separated the two germline ends. This CDR3 region has 14 residues. CDR1 and CDR2 (germline): LNHDA, SQIVND (reference sequence). This CDR3 is CASTSGQLFAEAFF. The DNA for the CDR3 is TGTGCCAGTACCTCAGGACAGTTATTCGCTGAAGCTTTCTTT. Based on the CDR3 plus reference TRBV19 and TRBJ1-1, the full variable domain is DGGITQSPKYLFRKEGQNVTLSCEQNLNHDAMYWYRQDPGQGLRLIYYSQIVNDFQKGDIAEGYSVSREKKESFPLTVTSAQKNPTAFYLCASTSGQLFAEAFFGQGTRLTVV.

With regard to this clonotype: Since a much larger clone is just one base distant, this may be a read error. This chain uses TRBV9 with TRBJ1-3; D uncertain. CDR1 is SGDLS, CDR2 YYNGEE, per germline. The CDR3 extends over 14 amino acids. The germline V and J ends were trimmed by 9 bases and 1 base, with 14 bases remaining between them. The CDR3 protein is CANKPSLSGNTIYF. CDR3 DNA sequence: TGTGCCAACAAACCCAGTTTATCTGGAAACACCATATATTTT. The whole variable domain, remainder taken from reference TRBV9 and TRBJ1-3, is DSGVTQTPKHLITATGQRVTLRCSPRSGDLSVYWYQQSLDQGLQFLIQYYNGEERAKGNILERFSAQQFPDLHSELNLSSLELGDSALYFCANKPSLSGNTIYFGEGSWLTVV.

Many counts were recorded for this clonotype. The chain has TRBV5-5 and TRBJ2-7; D unclear. CDR3 length: 12 amino acids. V was pared by 4 bases and J by 2 bases, with 7 bases between. In germline, CDR1 is SGHKS, CDR2 YYEKEE (reference sequence). CDR3 sequence reads: CASSPDPYEQYF. The CDR3, as DNA: TGTGCCAGCAGCCCCGATCCCTACGAGCAGTACTTC.

The J gene is TRBJ1-5, the V gene TRBV19; D uncertain. V gave up 0 bases and J gave up 6 bases, with 12 bases separating them. CDR3 length equals 15 residues. Germline V CDR1 and CDR2: LNHDA, SQIVND (reference sequence). The CDR3 sequence is CASSIEWRVVQPQHF. DNA of the CDR3: TGTGCCAGTAGTATAGAATGGAGGGTGGTTCAGCCCCAGCATTTT.

Turning to this clonotype: A much larger clone differs by one base, so this may be a read error. The chain recombines TRBV25-1 with TRBJ2-5, with D tentatively TRBD2 (5 bases). V was trimmed by 4 bases and J by 3 bases, leaving 18 bases between them. Germline CDR1 is MGHDK and CDR2 is SYGVNS. The CDR3 spans 16 residues. The CDR3 sequence: CASSGPPDGSEETQYF. The CDR3 region has the DNA TGTGCCAGCAGTGGACCCCCTGATGGGAGTGAAGAGACCCAGTACTTC.

This clonotype was picked up many times. This chain uses TRBV12-3 or TRBV12-4 with TRBJ2-7; 13 positions match TRBD2. This CDR3 is built from 16 residues. Trimming removed 5 bases from V and 2 bases from J; junction bases left unmatched: 6. In nucleotides, the CDR3 is TGTGCCAGCAGTGGGGGAACTAGCGGGGGGGCCTACGAGCAGTACTTC. This codes for CASSGGTSGGAYEQYF.

The chain is built from TRBV7-9 and TRBJ2-7, with D uncertain. Germline V CDR1 and CDR2: SEHNR, FQNEAQ (reference sequence). The CDR3 has 15 amino acids. V was shortened by 4 bases and J by 1 base, with 14 bases between the two germline ends. The CDR3 protein is CASSYSGSPSYEQYF. CDR3 DNA: TGTGCCAGCAGCTACTCCGGGTCACCTTCCTACGAGCAGTACTTC.

The chain employs TRBV15 and TRBJ1-1; D not certain. Trimming cost V 5 bases and J 0 bases, with 10 bases left between them. CDR1 is LNHNV, CDR2 YYDKDF, per germline (reference sequence). The CDR3 runs 14 residues. The CDR3 DNA follows: TGTGCCACCAGCCTCGGATCTATGAACACTGAAGCTTTCTTT. Protein product: CATSLGSMNTEAFF.

This clonotype came up many times. The chain combines TRBV30 with TRBJ2-7, with no clear D. The CDR3 has 14 residues. Germline lookup yields CDR1 GTSNPN and CDR2 SVGIG (reference sequence). V was trimmed by 0 bases and J by 5 bases, leaving 14 bases between them. CDR3 sequence reads: CAWSVDGSIHEQYF. CDR3 nucleotides: TGTGCCTGGAGTGTAGATGGGTCCATCCACGAGCAGTACTTC.

This clonotype was detected only a few times. V gene TRBV2 combines with J gene TRBJ2-3; no firm D call. V was shortened by 7 bases and J by 2 bases, with 10 bases between the two germline ends. The CDR3 runs to 13 residues. Germline loops: CDR1 SNHLY, CDR2 FYNNEI. Here the CDR3 reads CASILRLTDTQYF. CDR3 nucleotide sequence: TGTGCCAGCATATTGCGCCTCACAGATACGCAGTATTTT.

This clonotype showed up just a few times. The chain couples TRBV5-6 to TRBJ2-7; unclear D gene. The germline CDR1 and CDR2 sequences are SGHDT and YYEEEE. The CDR3 totals 12 residues. The germline V and J ends were trimmed by 1 base and 5 bases, with 7 bases remaining between them. CDR3 sequence reads: CASSLSPNEQYF. In nucleotides, the CDR3 is TGTGCCAGCAGCTTGAGTCCTAACGAGCAGTACTTC.

The CDR3 DNA reads TGTTCTTGCTGCCCCCGTAGTGAGCAGGGGAATGAGCAGTTCTTC. It translates to CSCCPRSEQGNEQFF. The chain recombines TRBV7-2 with TRBJ2-1, with D maybe TRBD1 (6 bases). The CDR3 extends over 15 amino acids. Germline assignment: CDR1 SGHTA and CDR2 FQGNSA.